This TCR beta chain comes out of a study of blood T cell repertoires in COVID-19. Study-wide context: The samples span acute and convalescent COVID-19 from the United States, Italy and Spain. The analysed material was cDNA or gDNA that came from T cells, B-cell-depleted T cells, or PBMCs.

In the authors' workflow: Estimated nucleated cell counts came from reference gene primer amplification. Generated by immunoSEQ multiplex PCR, the TCRdb table keeps only in-frame clones and is missing some. That table supplies the V and J calls and clone size; D and trimming were determined from the DNA. Among roughly 150,000 clones listed, around 81% were seen once. Living in 20 to 30 US areas, the participants were between roughly 18 and 89 years of age. The sequence derives from a man between 40 and 49 years old who had recovered from COVID-19. Input material: PBMCs or T cells enriched from blood (not recorded which).

CDR3 in amino acids: CASSGTASGGTYNEQFF. The CDR3, as DNA: TGCGCCAGCAGCGGTACAGCTAGCGGGGGGACCTACAATGAGCAGTTCTTC. The gene calls are TRBV10-2 and TRBJ2-1; 11 nucleotides match TRBD2. This CDR3 comprises 17 residues. The ends lost 6 bases at V and 2 bases at J; junction bases unmatched: 9. CDR1 is WSHSY and CDR2 is SAAADI in the germline V gene.